The clone carrying this T cell receptor (beta chain) was observed many times. Antigen: not known. The CDR3 spans 15 residues. V lost 0 bases to trimming and J lost 5 bases; unmatched junction nucleotides: 5. Germline V gene lookup returns CDR1 DFQATT and CDR2 SNEGSKA (reference sequence). These data belong to a study of CD8 T cells in ankylosing spondylitis. Study-level findings and limits: Reportedly, matched ankylosing spondylitis synovial fluid was significantly enriched for disease-linked clones. Earlier studies detected some motif variants in reactive arthritis synovial fluid and blood.

In making TCR beta libraries, quantitative 5'-RACE with molecular barcodes was used. TCRdb re-called the 5' RACE reads through MiXCR, storing one row per CDR3 protein. The sample has 220,000 or so distinct CDR3 sequences; 10% are singletons. Sequencing was done on a sample of blood, either unsorted or a sorted T cell fraction (not recorded which). The chain carries TRBV20-1 and TRBJ1-5; 9 nucleotides match TRBD1. The clonotype was recovered from a male donor with ankylosing spondylitis or in good health (not recorded which). The DNA for the CDR3 is TGCAGTGCTAGAGATTACAGGGGGCATGATCAGCCCCAGCATTTT. This encodes CSARDYRGHDQPQHF.